This TCR beta chain was obtained from a study of a mutant IDH1 vaccine in newly diagnosed glioma. Study as a whole: Vaccination began 4-6 weeks post radiotherapy alone, or with temozolomide cycles.

Germline assignment: CDR1 SGHTA and CDR2 FQGNSA. The trim removed 4 bases at V and 7 bases at J, leaving 7 bases unmatched. The CDR3 is made up of 14 amino acids. Assay: immunoSEQ multiplex PCR; the TCRdb copy retains only in-frame clones and omits some. This table has fewer than 45,000 clones, under 80% appearing once. About this clone itself: The antigen is unknown.

The time point was: week 23, last vaccination. A 20-mer mutant IDH1 peptide at 300 ug was injected subcutaneously with topical imiquimod. This chain links TRBV7-2 with TRBJ1-5; 7 bases fit TRBD1. Source: PBMCs, taken from a glioma patient whose treatment included an IDH1 peptide vaccine. This TCR was sampled from a middle-aged woman with glioma. Some clones in this sample may be carry-over from other donors' samples. Written as DNA, the CDR3 is TGTGCCAGCAGCTGGACGGTGACAGGGCAGCCCCAGCATTTT. Translated: CASSWTVTGQPQHF.